The 32 T cell receptor beta chains presented below share a single source sample, sequenced in a study of response to subunit inactivated influenza vaccine. TCRdb used MiXCR to reprocess the RT-PCR reads, holding one entry per CDR3 protein. The table has 600,000 to 700,000 distinct CDR3 sequences, 13% to 15% seen once. The sample in question was PBMCs from blood, obtained less than 15 days before vaccination. The receptors derive from a man between 50 and 59 years old who received an inactivated influenza vaccine.

The rearrangement joins TRBV5-5 to TRBJ2-6; TRBD1 is a possible D gene (5 bases). V was trimmed by 0 bases and J by 4 bases, leaving 8 bases between them. CDR3 length: 15 amino acids. Germline V gene lookup returns CDR1 SGHKS and CDR2 YYEKEE (reference sequence). The CDR3 nucleotides are TGTGCCAGCAGCTTGGAGGGGCTCGGGGCCAACGTCCTGACTTTC. It translates to CASSLEGLGANVLTF.

This chain joins TRBV2 and TRBJ2-3, with unresolved D. CDR1 is SNHLY, CDR2 FYNNEI, per germline. Trimming left V 4 bases short and J 11 bases short, with 10 bases between. CDR3 length: 11 amino acids. CDR3: CASSGASRQYF. DNA of the CDR3: TGTGCCAGCAGTGGCGCGTCCAGGCAGTATTTT.

Only a few counts were recorded for this clonotype. This chain uses TRBV10-3 with TRBJ2-1; D could derive from TRBD1 or TRBD2 (5 bases each). The germline V gene encodes CDR1 ENHRY and CDR2 SYGVKD. This CDR3 spans 15 amino acids. Trimming stripped 7 bases from V and 2 bases from J, with 15 bases between. DNA for the CDR3: TGTGCCATCACCTCCCGGGACGATCCCTACAATGAGCAGTTCTTC. Its protein is CAITSRDDPYNEQFF.

This chain joins TRBV6-2 or TRBV6-3 and TRBJ2-1; no definite D call. The CDR3 is made up of 18 amino acids. Germline lookup yields CDR1 MNHEY and CDR2 SVGEGT. Between the trimmed V and J ends, which lost 0 bases and 0 bases, there was a span of 15 bases. DNA for the CDR3: TGTGCCAGCAGTTACTCGAGATCGGCAGGAAGCTCCTACAATGAGCAGTTCTTC. Its protein product is CASSYSRSAGSSYNEQFF.

This clonotype was detected a few times. The J gene is TRBJ2-5, the V gene TRBV20-1, with 8 bases fitting TRBD2. Losses at the gene ends were 3 bases for V and 5 bases for J; bases not matched to a gene: 5. Germline V gene lookup returns CDR1 DFQATT and CDR2 SNEGSKA (reference sequence). The CDR3 totals 13 residues. CDR3: CSASQAGAETQYF. The CDR3 nucleotides read TGCAGTGCTAGCCAAGCGGGGGCTGAGACCCAGTACTTC.

Only a few counts were recorded for this clonotype. This sequence joins TRBV4-3 and TRBJ2-7; D may be TRBD1 (5 bases). The CDR3 contains 16 residues. Trimming removed 1 base from V and 0 bases from J, with 13 bases in between. Germline CDR1 LGHNA, CDR2 YSLEER. CDR3 coding DNA: TGCGCCAGCAGCCAAGTTTGGGGCATTGACTCCTACGAGCAGTACTTC. Translating gives CASSQVWGIDSYEQYF.

The table lists this clonotype with a few counts. CDR3 residues: CASSLEGLGNQPQHF. CDR3 bases: TGTGCCAGCAGTTTAGAGGGGTTGGGCAATCAGCCCCAGCATTTT. The V gene is TRBV12-3 or TRBV12-4, the J gene TRBJ1-5, with D maybe TRBD1 (5 bases). This CDR3 region has 15 residues. Trimming took 1 base from V and 2 from J, leaving 9 bases between them.

The rearrangement links TRBV7-6 to TRBJ1-1; D may be TRBD1 (5 bases). The CDR3 has 13 amino acids. Trimming pared 1 base from V and 5 bases from J, leaving 8 bases between. Germline loops: CDR1 SGHVS, CDR2 FNYEAQ. The CDR3 loop is CASSLEGKTEAFF. CDR3 DNA: TGTGCCAGCAGCTTAGAGGGGAAGACTGAAGCTTTCTTT. Full variable domain (outside the CDR3, taken from reference TRBV7-6 and TRBJ1-1): GAGVSQSPRYKVTKRGQDVALRCDPISGHVSLYWYRQALGQGPEFLTYFNYEAQQDKSGLPNDRFSAERPEGSISTLTIQRTEQRDSAMYRCASSLEGKTEAFFGQGTRLTVV.

This clonotype occurred a few times. This sequence joins TRBV11-2 and TRBJ1-1; D is ambiguous. CDR1 is SGHAT and CDR2 is FQNNGV in the germline V gene. Between the trimmed V and J ends, which lost 5 bases and 5 bases, there was a span of 9 bases. The CDR3 extends over 12 amino acids. CDR3 residues: CASSPMMTEAFF. CDR3 sequence (DNA): TGTGCCAGCAGCCCAATGATGACTGAAGCTTTCTTT.

In DNA, the CDR3 is TGTGCCAGCAGCTTAGAACCTCCTGGAAACACCATATATTTT. It translates to CASSLEPPGNTIYF. The rearrangement uses TRBV7-2 and TRBJ1-3; D is ambiguous. Germline V gene lookup returns CDR1 SGHTA and CDR2 FQGNSA. The CDR3 extends over 14 amino acids. Trimming took off 1 base at V and 2 bases at J, with 6 bases between the two ends.

The J gene is TRBJ2-3, the V gene TRBV9; D unresolved. The germline V gene encodes CDR1 SGDLS and CDR2 YYNGEE. V lost 0 bases and J lost 0, with 11 bases in between. The length of the CDR3 is 16 residues. CDR3 DNA sequence: TGTGCCAGCAGCGTAGGTGAATTCGCTAGCACAGATACGCAGTATTTT. It encodes CASSVGEFASTDTQYF.

This clonotype was counted once. This chain links TRBV12-3 or TRBV12-4 with TRBJ2-5; D not certain. V was pared by 6 bases and J by 5 bases, with 16 bases between. The CDR3 extends over 14 amino acids. This chain's CDR3 is CASRTTWEGETQYF. CDR3 bases: TGTGCCAGCAGAACGACATGGGAAGGGGAGACCCAGTACTTC.

This clonotype has just a few counts. This chain uses TRBV28 with TRBJ2-2; D might be TRBD1 or TRBD2, each matching 5 bases. This CDR3 has 14 amino acids. The V gene lost 7 bases and the J gene lost 8 bases, with 17 bases spanning the gap. Germline V gene data show CDR1 as MDHEN and CDR2 as SYDVKM. DNA of the CDR3: TGTGCCAGCATTCCCGGGGCCGAGAGGGGGGAGCTGTTTTTT. This sequence encodes CASIPGAERGELFF.

This clonotype was recorded at least ten times. This chain joins TRBV5-1 and TRBJ2-2; D uncertain. With 2 bases removed from V and 3 bases from J, the gap between germline ends came to 8 bases. Germline V gives CDR1 SGHRS, CDR2 YFSETQ. CDR3 size: 14 residues. The chain's CDR3 is CASSLLQDTGELFF. DNA for the CDR3: TGCGCCAGCAGCTTATTACAAGACACCGGGGAGCTGTTTTTT.

The genes are TRBV28 and TRBJ2-2, with 8 bases lining up with TRBD2. J gave up 4 bases and V 5 bases, and 6 bases lay outside the gene matches. This CDR3 contains 15 residues. Germline CDR1 is MDHEN and CDR2 is SYDVKM. CDR3 amino acids: CASSTQREITGELFF. In DNA, the CDR3 is TGTGCCAGCAGTACTCAGCGGGAGATCACCGGGGAGCTGTTTTTT.

The table lists this clonotype with a few counts. CDR3: CASSRTLAGAFNEQFF. CDR3 bases: TGCGCCAGCAGCCGAACACTAGCGGGGGCCTTCAATGAGCAGTTCTTC. This chain connects TRBV4-3 to TRBJ2-1, with TRBD2 identical over 11 bases. CDR3 length equals 16 residues. Germline CDR1 reads LGHNA; CDR2 reads YSLEER. V was pared by 4 bases and J by 6 bases, with 8 bases of the junction left unmatched.

This clonotype was counted between two and nine times. The chain carries TRBV7-2 and TRBJ2-3, with a weak D call TRBD2 (6 bases). V lost 5 bases and J lost 0, with 12 bases in between. In germline, CDR1 is SGHTA, CDR2 FQGNSA. The CDR3 has 15 amino acids. The CDR3, as DNA: TGTGCCAGCAGCATCGCCGGGACTAGCACAGATACGCAGTATTTT. Protein sequence: CASSIAGTSTDTQYF.

This clonotype has a handful of counts. For the CDR3, the DNA is TGTGCCAGCAGCGTAGATCTGGACTATGGCTACACCTTC. It translates to CASSVDLDYGYTF. The V gene is TRBV9, the J gene TRBJ1-2, with D hard to call. The CDR3 contains 13 residues. Per germline, CDR1 SGDLS and CDR2 YYNGEE. Trimming cost V 0 bases and J 3 bases, with 6 bases left between them. The complete variable domain, with remaining parts taken from reference TRBV9 and TRBJ1-2, reads DSGVTQTPKHLITATGQRVTLRCSPRSGDLSVYWYQQSLDQGLQFLIQYYNGEERAKGNILERFSAQQFPDLHSELNLSSLELGDSALYFCASSVDLDYGYTFGSGTRLTVV.

This rearrangement joins TRBV7-9 to TRBJ2-2; unclear D gene. V lost 3 bases and J lost 0, with 8 bases in between. Germline CDR1 and CDR2: SEHNR and FQNEAQ (reference sequence). The CDR3 covers 15 residues. The CDR3 sequence: CASSLDAANTGELFF. Here the CDR3 DNA reads TGTGCCAGCAGCTTGGACGCAGCGAACACCGGGGAGCTGTTTTTT.

This chain joins TRBV4-3 and TRBJ2-1, with TRBD2 matching 11 bases. Looked up from germline, CDR1 is LGHNA and CDR2 is YSLEER. The CDR3 length is 15 residues. Trimming cost V 1 base and J 9 bases; bases outside gene matches: 5. CDR3 DNA sequence: TGCGCCAGCAGCCAAGGGCTAGCGGGGGGTGTTGAGCAGTTCTTC. Protein product: CASSQGLAGGVEQFF.

The CDR3 bases are TGCGCCAGCAGCCCGACTAGCGGGGGGGCTCGGGAGCAGTACTTC. This sequence encodes CASSPTSGGAREQYF. The chain combines TRBV5-1 with TRBJ2-7; TRBD2 matches 14 bases. The CDR3 is 15 residues long. The germline V gene has CDR1 SGHRS and CDR2 YFSETQ. J gave up 7 bases and V 4 bases, and 7 bases lay outside the gene matches.

This clonotype was observed a few times. The rearrangement uses TRBV24-1 and TRBJ2-5; weak D call: TRBD2 (5 bases). V shed 9 bases and J shed 0 bases, with 10 bases lying between them. CDR1 is KGHDR, CDR2 SFDVKD, per germline. This CDR3 contains 13 residues. The CDR3 region has the DNA TGTGCCACCGCGGACTCGTACCAAGAGACCCAGTACTTC. Its translation: CATADSYQETQYF.

The chain couples TRBV7-9 to TRBJ2-1, with 10 positions matching TRBD1. CDR1 and CDR2 from the germline V gene are SEHNR and FQNEAQ (reference sequence). V shed 8 bases, J shed 2 bases, and the junction held 6 bases outside the gene matches. This CDR3 is built from 15 residues. The CDR3 here is CASGIGQGAYNEQFF. CDR3 sequence (DNA): TGTGCCAGCGGTATCGGACAGGGGGCCTACAATGAGCAGTTCTTC.

This clonotype has a count of ten or more. V usage is TRBV5-1 and J usage is TRBJ2-7, with TRBD1 matching over 11 bases. V lost 0 bases, J lost 4 bases, and 3 bases stayed unmatched. Germline values: CDR1 SGHRS, CDR2 YFSETQ. This CDR3 spans 15 amino acids. The CDR3 nucleotides are TGCGCCAGCAGCTTGGGGACAGGGGGCAGATACGAGCAGTACTTC. Protein sequence: CASSLGTGGRYEQYF.

This clonotype was recorded at least ten times. The chain links TRBV25-1 to TRBJ1-5; D is ambiguous. The CDR3 length is 13 residues. Trimming left V 6 bases short and J 0 bases short, with 6 bases between. Germline lookup yields CDR1 MGHDK and CDR2 SYGVNS. The CDR3 region is CASSRFSNQPQHF. As DNA, the CDR3 is TGTGCCAGCAGCAGGTTTAGCAATCAGCCCCAGCATTTT. Complete variable domain (other parts from reference TRBV25-1 and TRBJ1-5): EADIYQTPRYLVIGTGKKITLECSQTMGHDKMYWYQQDPGMELHLIHYSYGVNSTEKGDLSSESTVSRIRTEHFPLTLESARPSHTSQYLCASSRFSNQPQHFGDGTRLSIL.

The sample holds a few counts of this clonotype. The chain has TRBV5-1 and TRBJ2-7, with 7 bases lining up with TRBD1. CDR1 SGHRS and CDR2 YFSETQ come from the germline V gene. V shed 3 bases, J shed 4 bases, and the junction held 4 bases outside the gene matches. This CDR3 is 13 amino acids long. The CDR3 bases are TGCGCCAGCAGCTCGACAGGGCAATACGAGCAGTACTTC. Protein sequence: CASSSTGQYEQYF.

The genes are TRBV20-1 and TRBJ2-1, with TRBD2 matching 11 bases. Trimming removed 5 bases from V and 9 bases from J; junction bases left unmatched: 9. This CDR3 has 14 residues. CDR1 and CDR2 (germline): DFQATT, SNEGSKA (reference sequence). The CDR3 reads CSAPTSGRPGEQFF. For the CDR3, the DNA is TGCAGTGCTCCTACTAGCGGGAGACCCGGTGAGCAGTTCTTC.

The chain couples TRBV6-4 to TRBJ2-7, with TRBD2 matching over 10 bases. Germline values: CDR1 MRHNA, CDR2 SNTAGT. The CDR3 runs to 15 residues. V was clipped by 11 bases and J by 5 bases; unmatched bases: 15. The CDR3 protein is CAYRGPGLALDEQYF. The CDR3, as DNA: TGTGCCTACCGGGGGCCGGGACTAGCGTTAGACGAGCAGTACTTC.

The chain combines TRBV3-1 with TRBJ2-7; no clear D. This CDR3 comprises 17 residues. V dropped 4 bases and J dropped 0 bases, with 19 bases sitting between them. Per the germline V gene, CDR1 is LGHDT and CDR2 is YNNKEL (reference sequence). The CDR3 here is CASSRESSRRSSYEQYF. In DNA, the CDR3 is TGTGCCAGCAGCCGAGAAAGCTCCCGCAGAAGCTCCTACGAGCAGTACTTC.

This rearrangement joins TRBV11-2 to TRBJ2-3, with 8 bases matching TRBD1. This CDR3 contains 16 residues. V lost 1 base to trimming and J lost 4 bases; unmatched junction nucleotides: 7. Germline CDR1 SGHAT, CDR2 FQNNGV. Here the CDR3 DNA reads TGTGCCAGCAGCTTAGCTCCAGGGGGCAGATCAGATACGCAGTATTTT. This sequence encodes CASSLAPGGRSDTQYF. Looking up the rest from reference TRBV11-2 and TRBJ2-3 gives the full variable domain: EAGVAQSPRYKIIEKRQSVAFWCNPISGHATLYWYQQILGQGPKLLIQFQNNGVVDDSQLPKDRFSAERLKGVDSTLKIQPAKLEDSAVYLCASSLAPGGRSDTQYFGPGTRLTVL.

This chain links TRBV5-4 with TRBJ2-5; TRBD1 matches 8 bases. The CDR3 has 13 amino acids. CDR1 is SGHNT, CDR2 YYREEE, per germline (reference sequence). V lost 5 bases, J lost 5 bases, and 5 bases stayed unmatched. The CDR3 DNA follows: TGTGCCAGCAGGCTACAGGGGGATGAGACCCAGTACTTC. Amino acid sequence: CASRLQGDETQYF.

A few counts support this clonotype. The chain uses TRBV5-1 and TRBJ2-5; 9 bases line up with TRBD2. V lost 0 bases to trimming and J lost 5 bases; unmatched junction nucleotides: 8. Germline V gives CDR1 SGHRS, CDR2 YFSETQ. The CDR3 totals 16 residues. The CDR3 DNA is TGCGCCAGCAGCTTGGGCTTAGCGGGAGAGGTCGAGACCCAGTACTTC. Encoded protein: CASSLGLAGEVETQYF.